What follows are 5 T cell receptor beta chains derived from one specimen sequenced in a study of blood T cell repertoires in COVID-19. TCRdb's copy holds only in-frame clones and misses some; the assay was immunoSEQ multiplex PCR. Of a few hundred thousand clones detected, over 75% appear once; the ten largest clones hold 4% to 4.5%. Sequenced input: PBMCs or T cells enriched from blood (not recorded which). The receptors derive from a woman aged 25 to 45 who had recovered from COVID-19.

The V call is TRBV19, the J call TRBJ1-5; 7 bases line up with TRBD1. CDR3 length equals 17 residues. Germline assignment: CDR1 LNHDA and CDR2 SQIVND (reference sequence). The junction had 8 bases not matched to a gene; V was cut back by 0 bases and J by 3 bases. Here the CDR3 reads CASSIDRAGGINQPQHF. The CDR3 DNA is TGTGCCAGTAGTATAGATCGGGCAGGGGGAATCAATCAGCCCCAGCATTTT. The full variable domain, in which reference TRBV19 and TRBJ1-5 provide the parts outside the CDR3, is DGGITQSPKYLFRKEGQNVTLSCEQNLNHDAMYWYRQDPGQGLRLIYYSQIVNDFQKGDIAEGYSVSREKKESFPLTVTSAQKNPTAFYLCASSIDRAGGINQPQHFGDGTRLSIL.

The chain employs TRBV27 and TRBJ2-7; the match to TRBD2 covers 7 bases. The germline gives CDR1 MNHEY, CDR2 SMNVEV (reference sequence). The CDR3 covers 14 residues. V gave up 9 bases and J gave up 4 bases; unmatched junction bases: 12. CDR3 DNA sequence: TGTGCCAGTCGGAACCGGGAGGTTGGGTACGAGCAGTACTTC. Translated, it gives CASRNREVGYEQYF.

This clone has more than one count but fewer than ten. The chain is built from TRBV5-4 and TRBJ1-3; the D is unclear. CDR3 length equals 15 residues. Germline CDR1 is SGHNT and CDR2 is YYREEE (reference sequence). Deletions cut 4 bases from V and 4 bases from J, with 15 bases between. In DNA, the CDR3 is TGTGCCAGCAGCATGCGGGGTGTGAAAGGAAACACCATATATTTT. Protein sequence: CASSMRGVKGNTIYF.

V and J are TRBV4-1 and TRBJ2-3; TRBD2 matches 10 bases. V dropped 1 base and J dropped 0; count of bases not matched to a gene: 7. Germline assignment: CDR1 MGHRA and CDR2 YSYEKL. The CDR3 is made up of 18 amino acids. CDR3 DNA: TGCGCCAGCAGCCAAGTCCCGGGACTAGCGACAAGCACAGATACGCAGTATTTT. This gives the protein CASSQVPGLATSTDTQYF.

The chain recombines TRBV24-1 with TRBJ2-7; 7 nucleotides match TRBD1. This CDR3 region has 13 residues. J gave up 3 bases and V 6 bases, and 4 bases lay outside the gene matches. Germline CDR1 KGHDR, CDR2 SFDVKD. CDR3 region: CATSRGQSYEQYF. CDR3 DNA sequence: TGTGCCACCAGTAGGGGACAGAGCTACGAGCAGTACTTC.